Listed below are T cell receptor beta chains from one sample, sequenced in a study of spatial heterogeneity in lung cancer. TCRdb ran MiXCR on the 5' RACE reads and lists one entry per CDR3 protein. The table lists around 25,000 distinct CDR3 sequences, roughly 13% of them singletons. Here the sequenced sample was PBMCs, taken at surgery. The receptors stem from a female donor with early-stage non-small cell lung cancer. CDR3s include the opening cysteine and the closing phenylalanine or tryptophan. Each record gives: J gene, D gene, clone size, V gene, CDR3 length, CDR3 DNA, CDR3 protein. D genes are given only for firm matches. Clone size is not always given. Where it is, it says once, few, many or a class for expanded clones.

j_call: TRBJ2-3; d_call: TRBD2; clone_size: -; v_call: TRBV7-2; cdr3_length: 16; cdr3_nt: TGTGCCAGCAGCAACCGTAACCTAGCGGGGAAAGATACGCAGTATTTT; cdr3_aa: CASSNRNLAGKDTQYF
j_call: TRBJ2-1; d_call: -; clone_size: -; v_call: TRBV20-1; cdr3_length: 11; cdr3_nt: TGCAGTGTTTCCCAGACAGAAGAGCAGTTCTTC; cdr3_aa: CSVSQTEEQFF
j_call: TRBJ1-6; d_call: -; clone_size: few; v_call: TRBV5-8; cdr3_length: 14; cdr3_nt: TGTGCCAGCAGCCATACCAGGGAGGGTTCACCCCTCCACTTT; cdr3_aa: CASSHTREGSPLHF
j_call: TRBJ2-1; d_call: -; clone_size: -; v_call: TRBV5-1; cdr3_length: 15; cdr3_nt: TGCGCCAGCAGCCGTGCCGGTACAGAGTACAATGAGCAGTTCTTC; cdr3_aa: CASSRAGTEYNEQFF
j_call: TRBJ2-1; d_call: TRBD1; clone_size: few; v_call: TRBV12-3/TRBV12-4; cdr3_length: 13; cdr3_nt: TGTGCCAGCAGCTTTGACAGGGATGGGTTTAGGGTCTTC; cdr3_aa: CASSFDRDGFRVF
j_call: TRBJ1-1; d_call: -; clone_size: many; v_call: TRBV10-3; cdr3_length: 12; cdr3_nt: TGTGCCATCAGGCGACAGGTCTCTGAAGCTTTCTTT; cdr3_aa: CAIRRQVSEAFF
j_call: TRBJ1-5; d_call: -; clone_size: many; v_call: TRBV9; cdr3_length: 14; cdr3_nt: TGTGCCAGCAGCGTAGCGACAGAAGGACAGCCCCAGCATTTT; cdr3_aa: CASSVATEGQPQHF
j_call: TRBJ2-4; d_call: TRBD1; clone_size: many; v_call: TRBV25-1; cdr3_length: 13; cdr3_nt: TGTGCCAGCAAGGGACAGGGGGAGAACATTCAGTACTTC; cdr3_aa: CASKGQGENIQYF
j_call: TRBJ1-4; d_call: TRBD1; clone_size: many; v_call: TRBV28; cdr3_length: 12; cdr3_nt: TGTGCCAGCAGTTCACGACAGGGGCAACTGTTTTTT; cdr3_aa: CASSSRQGQLFF
j_call: TRBJ2-1; d_call: -; clone_size: many; v_call: TRBV4-2; cdr3_length: 12; cdr3_nt: TGTGCCAGCAGCCCAGTCGGCAATGAGCAGTTCTTC; cdr3_aa: CASSPVGNEQFF
j_call: TRBJ2-3; d_call: -; clone_size: -; v_call: TRBV7-8; cdr3_length: 18; cdr3_nt: TGTGCCAGCAGCTTAGTGGAAAAAAGACAGTATAGCACAGATACGCAGTATTTT; cdr3_aa: CASSLVEKRQYSTDTQYF
j_call: TRBJ2-1; d_call: TRBD1; clone_size: many; v_call: TRBV10-3; cdr3_length: 15; cdr3_nt: TGTGCCATCAGTGACCGGGACAGGGCATACAATGAGCAGTTCTTC; cdr3_aa: CAISDRDRAYNEQFF
j_call: TRBJ2-5; d_call: -; clone_size: medium-sized; v_call: TRBV28; cdr3_length: 10; cdr3_nt: TGTGCCAGCAGGTCCGTGACCCAGTACTTC; cdr3_aa: CASRSVTQYF
j_call: TRBJ1-5; d_call: TRBD1; clone_size: -; v_call: TRBV5-8; cdr3_length: 14; cdr3_nt: TGTGCCAGCAGCTTGTGGGACAGGGGACAGCCCCAGCATTTT; cdr3_aa: CASSLWDRGQPQHF
j_call: TRBJ1-2; d_call: -; clone_size: few; v_call: TRBV7-2; cdr3_length: 14; cdr3_nt: TGTGCCAGCAGACAATCCGGGCAACTGGCTGGCTACACCTTC; cdr3_aa: CASRQSGQLAGYTF
j_call: TRBJ1-6; d_call: TRBD1; clone_size: many; v_call: TRBV19; cdr3_length: 16; cdr3_nt: TGTGCCAGTAGCCTAGACCGGGACAGCCTTAATTCACCCCTCCACTTT; cdr3_aa: CASSLDRDSLNSPLHF
j_call: TRBJ2-3; d_call: TRBD1; clone_size: once; v_call: TRBV20-1; cdr3_length: 14; cdr3_nt: TGCAGTGCGCGCCAGGGGGCTTATGCAGATACGCAGTATTTT; cdr3_aa: CSARQGAYADTQYF
j_call: TRBJ2-2; d_call: TRBD2; clone_size: many; v_call: TRBV19; cdr3_length: 14; cdr3_nt: TGTGCCAGTAGCAGACTAGCGGGGGCCGGGGAGCTGTTTTTT; cdr3_aa: CASSRLAGAGELFF
j_call: TRBJ1-2; d_call: -; clone_size: many; v_call: TRBV5-1; cdr3_length: 10; cdr3_nt: TGCGCCAGCAGCTTAGACTCGCGCACCTTC; cdr3_aa: CASSLDSRTF
j_call: TRBJ1-1; d_call: -; clone_size: many; v_call: TRBV28; cdr3_length: 12; cdr3_nt: TGTGCCACCATTTCGTGGAACACTGAAGCTTTCTTT; cdr3_aa: CATISWNTEAFF
j_call: TRBJ1-2; d_call: -; clone_size: many; v_call: TRBV27; cdr3_length: 15; cdr3_nt: TGTGCCAGCAGTGTATCCGCCGGGACGGTCTATGGCTACACCTTC; cdr3_aa: CASSVSAGTVYGYTF
j_call: TRBJ2-5; d_call: -; clone_size: many; v_call: TRBV18; cdr3_length: 15; cdr3_nt: TGTGCCAGCTCACCACCGAACCTAGCCATAGAGACCCAGTACTTC; cdr3_aa: CASSPPNLAIETQYF
j_call: TRBJ2-1; d_call: -; clone_size: many; v_call: TRBV5-1; cdr3_length: 15; cdr3_nt: TGCGCCAGCAGCAAAACAGGGAGCTCCTACAATGAGCAGTTCTTC; cdr3_aa: CASSKTGSSYNEQFF
j_call: TRBJ2-3; d_call: -; clone_size: -; v_call: TRBV28; cdr3_length: 14; cdr3_nt: TGTGCCAGCAATCGTCGGGGTTACACAGATACGCAGTATTTT; cdr3_aa: CASNRRGYTDTQYF
j_call: TRBJ2-5; d_call: TRBD2; clone_size: many; v_call: TRBV12-3/TRBV12-4; cdr3_length: 16; cdr3_nt: TGTGCCAGCAGCCCCTGGACTAGCGGGGGCCAAGAGACCCAGTACTTC; cdr3_aa: CASSPWTSGGQETQYF
j_call: TRBJ2-3; d_call: -; clone_size: -; v_call: TRBV15; cdr3_length: 13; cdr3_nt: TGTGCCACCAGTCAAGACAGCACAGATACGCAGTATTTT; cdr3_aa: CATSQDSTDTQYF
j_call: TRBJ1-1; d_call: -; clone_size: few; v_call: TRBV14; cdr3_length: 17; cdr3_nt: TGTGCCAGCAGCCAAAGGTATGGAAGGGGAGCGAACACTGAAGCTTTCTTT; cdr3_aa: CASSQRYGRGANTEAFF
j_call: TRBJ1-1; d_call: TRBD1; clone_size: -; v_call: TRBV12-3/TRBV12-4; cdr3_length: 14; cdr3_nt: TGTGCCAGCAGTCCCGGACAGGGAGTAACTGAAGCTTTCTTT; cdr3_aa: CASSPGQGVTEAFF
j_call: TRBJ1-5; d_call: -; clone_size: -; v_call: TRBV28; cdr3_length: 14; cdr3_nt: TGTGCCAGCGGAACTCAGGGATACAATCAGCCCCAGCATTTT; cdr3_aa: CASGTQGYNQPQHF
j_call: TRBJ1-1; d_call: -; clone_size: many; v_call: TRBV5-1; cdr3_length: 14; cdr3_nt: TGCGCCAGCAGCTTAGCCCCGAAGAACACTGAAGCTTTCTTT; cdr3_aa: CASSLAPKNTEAFF
j_call: TRBJ2-3; d_call: -; clone_size: many; v_call: TRBV7-6; cdr3_length: 15; cdr3_nt: TGTGCCACCACCCCAGGGAGATCGGCCACAGATACGCAGTATTTT; cdr3_aa: CATTPGRSATDTQYF
j_call: TRBJ2-3; d_call: -; clone_size: many; v_call: TRBV20-1; cdr3_length: 13; cdr3_nt: TGCAGTGCCCTGGGACAAAACACAGATACGCAGTATTTT; cdr3_aa: CSALGQNTDTQYF
j_call: TRBJ1-5; d_call: TRBD1; clone_size: many; v_call: TRBV12-3/TRBV12-4; cdr3_length: 15; cdr3_nt: TGTGCCAGCAGTTTCGAGGGGGCTAGCAATCAGCCCCAGCATTTT; cdr3_aa: CASSFEGASNQPQHF
j_call: TRBJ1-1; d_call: -; clone_size: many; v_call: TRBV7-9; cdr3_length: 14; cdr3_nt: TGTGCCAGCAGCTTAGCGGAGGGGCTAGGGGTAGCTTTCTTT; cdr3_aa: CASSLAEGLGVAFF
j_call: TRBJ2-5; d_call: -; clone_size: -; v_call: TRBV7-2; cdr3_length: 12; cdr3_nt: TGTGCCAGCAGCTTAAACTCTGGGACCCAGTACTTC; cdr3_aa: CASSLNSGTQYF
j_call: TRBJ2-7; d_call: -; clone_size: many; v_call: TRBV5-4; cdr3_length: 12; cdr3_nt: TGTGCCAGCAGCTTGAGGAACTACGAGCAGTACTTC; cdr3_aa: CASSLRNYEQYF
j_call: TRBJ1-1; d_call: TRBD1; clone_size: many; v_call: TRBV4-3; cdr3_length: 16; cdr3_nt: TGCGCCAGCAGCCAAGTGATGACAGGGGCGAACACTGAAGCTTTCTTT; cdr3_aa: CASSQVMTGANTEAFF
j_call: TRBJ1-2; d_call: -; clone_size: many; v_call: TRBV4-3; cdr3_length: 14; cdr3_nt: TGCGCCAGCAGCCAAGATCTTCGAGCGTACGGCTACACCTTC; cdr3_aa: CASSQDLRAYGYTF
j_call: TRBJ2-3; d_call: TRBD1; clone_size: many; v_call: TRBV6-2/TRBV6-3; cdr3_length: 12; cdr3_nt: TGTGCCAGCAGTTACGGACAGGGATTGCGTTATTTT; cdr3_aa: CASSYGQGLRYF
j_call: TRBJ1-6; d_call: -; clone_size: many; v_call: TRBV5-4; cdr3_length: 17; cdr3_nt: TGTGCCAGCAGCTTGGGTCTAGAGGGACAACGTAATTCACCCCTCCACTTT; cdr3_aa: CASSLGLEGQRNSPLHF
j_call: TRBJ1-2; d_call: -; clone_size: many; v_call: TRBV2; cdr3_length: 13; cdr3_nt: TGTGCCAGCAACGGGATAGCGGACTATGGCTACACCTTC; cdr3_aa: CASNGIADYGYTF
j_call: TRBJ2-7; d_call: TRBD1; clone_size: many; v_call: TRBV6-2/TRBV6-3; cdr3_length: 15; cdr3_nt: TGTGCCAGCAGCCCCCGGACAGGGGGCAATCGCGAGCAGTACTTC; cdr3_aa: CASSPRTGGNREQYF
j_call: TRBJ2-1; d_call: -; clone_size: many; v_call: TRBV9; cdr3_length: 15; cdr3_nt: TGTGCCAGCAGCGTAGCCGGAGCAGGAAACAATGAGCAGTTCTTC; cdr3_aa: CASSVAGAGNNEQFF
j_call: TRBJ2-7; d_call: -; clone_size: many; v_call: TRBV7-8; cdr3_length: 14; cdr3_nt: TGTGCCAGCAGCAGAGACAGGTTTTCCTACGAGCAGTACTTC; cdr3_aa: CASSRDRFSYEQYF
j_call: TRBJ2-3; d_call: TRBD2; clone_size: many; v_call: TRBV5-1; cdr3_length: 19; cdr3_nt: TGCGCCAGCAACCGCCTAGCGGGGGGCTCTGCAGGGAGCACAGATACGCAGTATTTT; cdr3_aa: CASNRLAGGSAGSTDTQYF
j_call: TRBJ2-7; d_call: TRBD2; clone_size: few; v_call: TRBV18; cdr3_length: 17; cdr3_nt: TGTGCCAGCTCACCGGTAGACGAACTAGCGGGCTACTACGAGCAGTACTTC; cdr3_aa: CASSPVDELAGYYEQYF
j_call: TRBJ2-2; d_call: TRBD1; clone_size: many; v_call: TRBV9; cdr3_length: 16; cdr3_nt: TGTGCCAGCAGCGCCCGACAGGGACCGAACACCGGGGAGCTGTTTTTT; cdr3_aa: CASSARQGPNTGELFF
j_call: TRBJ1-5; d_call: -; clone_size: many; v_call: TRBV7-9; cdr3_length: 13; cdr3_nt: TGTGCCAGCAGCCAAGGGGGGGATCAGCCCCAGCATTTT; cdr3_aa: CASSQGGDQPQHF
j_call: TRBJ2-2; d_call: -; clone_size: many; v_call: TRBV3-2; cdr3_length: 19; cdr3_nt: TGTGCCAGCAGCCAAGAGATAAATCCCACTAGCGGGGACCCCGGGGAGCTGTTTTTT; cdr3_aa: CASSQEINPTSGDPGELFF
j_call: TRBJ2-5; d_call: TRBD1; clone_size: many; v_call: TRBV29-1; cdr3_length: 15; cdr3_nt: TGCAGCGTTGAATCTCAGGGGGCTAGTGGAGAGACCCAGTACTTC; cdr3_aa: CSVESQGASGETQYF